Presented here are 27 T cell receptor beta chains from one specimen sequenced in a study of blood T cell repertoires in COVID-19. The assay was immunoSEQ multiplex PCR, and TCRdb's table has in-frame clones only and misses some. This sample yields approximately 270,000 clones, of which around 82% are seen a single time; more than 15% belongs to the top ten. The sequenced material came from peripheral blood. All receptors derive from a person between 65 and 80 years old with COVID-19, enrolled during active disease.

This clone turned up a few times. The chain has TRBV9 and TRBJ2-2; 12 positions match TRBD2. This CDR3 comprises 17 residues. V was pared by 7 bases and J by 7 bases, with 14 bases of the junction left unmatched. The germline CDR1 and CDR2 sequences are SGDLS and YYNGEE. CDR3 in DNA: TGTGCCAGCGGAAGGACCATAACTAGCGGGGGGAACGGGGAGCTGTTTTTT. This codes for CASGRTITSGGNGELFF.

The chain couples TRBV11-2 to TRBJ2-1; 9 bases are shared with TRBD2. The CDR3 is 16 residues long. Germline-derived CDR1 and CDR2 are SGHAT and FQNNGV. The junction had 8 bases not matched to a gene; V was cut back by 0 bases and J by 8 bases. The CDR3 reads CASSLDPRGGVDEQFF. The CDR3 DNA is TGTGCCAGCAGCTTAGATCCCCGCGGGGGGGTCGATGAGCAGTTCTTC.

The chain employs TRBV7-3 and TRBJ2-7, with 13 positions matching TRBD2. The CDR3 is 15 residues long. Per germline, CDR1 SGHTA and CDR2 FQGTGA. V lost 5 bases to trimming and J lost 2 bases; unmatched junction nucleotides: 3. CDR3 in amino acids: CASSPGTSGTYEQYF. CDR3 nucleotide sequence: TGTGCCAGCAGCCCCGGGACTAGCGGGACCTACGAGCAGTACTTC.

This chain connects TRBV14 to TRBJ1-1; 8 bases are shared with TRBD1. This CDR3 region has 12 residues. Trimming cost V 4 bases and J 8 bases; bases outside gene matches: 3. CDR1 is SGHDN and CDR2 is FVKESK in the germline V gene. The CDR3: CASSLGTGEAFF. The CDR3 DNA reads as TGTGCCAGCAGCCTTGGGACAGGAGAAGCTTTCTTT.

The CDR3 reads CASSPSANEKLFF. DNA for the CDR3: TGTGCCAGCTCACCATCGGCTAATGAAAAACTGTTTTTT. The rearrangement uses TRBV18 and TRBJ1-4; D call uncertain. The CDR3 consists of 13 residues. Per germline, CDR1 KGHSH and CDR2 LQKENI. V was trimmed by 2 bases and J by 3 bases, leaving 4 bases between them. Together with reference TRBV18 and TRBJ1-4, the CDR3 gives the full variable domain: NAGVMQNPRHLVRRRGQEARLRCSPMKGHSHVYWYRQLPEEGLKFMVYLQKENIIDESGMPKERFSAEFPKEGPSILRIQQVVRGDSAAYFCASSPSANEKLFFGSGTQLSVL.

The V and J genes are TRBV11-2 and TRBJ1-2; a possible D gene is TRBD1 (5 bases). V gave up 5 bases and J gave up 3 bases, with 16 bases separating them. The CDR3 covers 15 residues. The germline CDR1 and CDR2 sequences are SGHAT and FQNNGV. The CDR3 is CASSRSDSPYYGYTF. CDR3 nucleotides: TGTGCCAGCAGCCGATCAGACAGCCCCTACTATGGCTACACCTTC. The full variable domain, rest sourced from reference TRBV11-2 and TRBJ1-2, is EAGVAQSPRYKIIEKRQSVAFWCNPISGHATLYWYQQILGQGPKLLIQFQNNGVVDDSQLPKDRFSAERLKGVDSTLKIQPAKLEDSAVYLCASSRSDSPYYGYTFGSGTRLTVV.

This chain joins TRBV11-2 and TRBJ2-1; 11 bases map to TRBD2. Germline assignment: CDR1 SGHAT and CDR2 FQNNGV. CDR3 length equals 16 residues. J lost 4 bases, V lost 3 bases, and 5 bases had no gene match. The CDR3, as DNA: TGTGCCAGCAGCTTGGAGGCTAGCGGGAGGTACAATGAGCAGTTCTTC. It yields the protein CASSLEASGRYNEQFF.

J is TRBJ1-6 and V is TRBV2; TRBD1 agrees at 7 bases. Germline-derived CDR1 and CDR2 are SNHLY and FYNNEI. This CDR3 comprises 15 residues. J gave up 7 bases and V 6 bases, and 9 bases lay outside the gene matches. CDR3 region: CASSTLGGQNSPLHF. The CDR3 bases are TGTGCCAGCAGCACCTTAGGGGGACAGAATTCACCCCTCCACTTT.

The CDR3 region is CASSQDRAGAPKEAFF. As DNA, the CDR3 is TGCGCCAGCAGCCAAGATAGGGCGGGGGCTCCTAAGGAAGCTTTCTTT. V gene TRBV4-3 combines with J gene TRBJ1-1; D might be TRBD1 (6 bases). The V and J ends lost 0 bases and 8 bases respectively, with 19 bases between them. The CDR3 is made up of 16 amino acids. Germline lookup yields CDR1 LGHNA and CDR2 YSLEER.

The V gene is TRBV5-1, the J gene TRBJ2-7, with 11 bases identical to TRBD1. This CDR3 contains 15 residues. The V gene's germline CDR1 is SGHRS and CDR2 YFSETQ. V was clipped by 3 bases and J by 3 bases; unmatched bases: 5. CDR3 loop: CASSYYGTGGYEQYF. The CDR3 bases are TGCGCCAGCAGCTATTACGGGACAGGGGGCTACGAGCAGTACTTC.

The J gene is TRBJ1-5, the V gene TRBV30; 7 positions agree with TRBD1. Germline trimming cut 3 bases from V and 3 bases from J; bases unmatched to any gene: 5. There are 14 residues in the CDR3. The germline CDR1 and CDR2 sequences are GTSNPN and SVGIG (reference sequence). The CDR3 sequence: CAWSTDRANQPQHF. The CDR3 DNA reads as TGTGCCTGGAGCACAGACAGGGCCAATCAGCCCCAGCATTTT.

This clone was detected only once. The rearrangement uses TRBV19 and TRBJ2-7; D is perhaps TRBD1 (5 bases). The V and J ends lost 1 base and 6 bases respectively, with 10 bases between them. Germline V lookup: CDR1 LNHDA, CDR2 SQIVND (reference sequence). The CDR3 runs 13 residues. CDR3 coding DNA: TGTGCCAGTAGTATAGTTAGGGGCGGCGAGCAGTACTTC. Its translation is CASSIVRGGEQYF.

The gene calls are TRBV28 and TRBJ2-7; D is possibly TRBD2 (6 bases). V dropped 6 bases and J dropped 5 bases, with 17 bases sitting between them. CDR3 size: 14 residues. The V gene's germline CDR1 is MDHEN and CDR2 SYDVKM. CDR3: CASRGGTGYDEQYF. The CDR3 bases are TGTGCCAGCAGGGGCGGGACGGGGTACGACGAGCAGTACTTC.

This clone was counted a single time. The chain joins TRBV4-1 to TRBJ1-3; maybe TRBD1 (5 bases). The CDR3 sequence is 16 residues long. The germline CDR1 and CDR2 sequences are MGHRA and YSYEKL. V lost 3 bases to trimming and J lost 0 bases, with 12 bases between them. DNA for the CDR3: TGCGCCAGCAGCCACCCCAGGGCCGGCTCTGGAAACACCATATATTTT. Translated: CASSHPRAGSGNTIYF.

The chain is built from TRBV18 and TRBJ1-1, with 7 bases fitting TRBD1. There are 13 residues in the CDR3. J lost 3 bases, V lost 6 bases, and 4 bases had no gene match. Looked up from germline, CDR1 is KGHSH and CDR2 is LQKENI. CDR3 nucleotide sequence: TGTGCCAGCTCGGAGGGGGCGGACACTGAAGCTTTCTTT. Protein sequence: CASSEGADTEAFF.

The sample holds one count of this clone. Here the CDR3 reads CASSDLWTSGGAPDTQYF. As DNA, the CDR3 is TGTGCCAGCAGTGACTTGTGGACTAGCGGGGGGGCCCCAGATACGCAGTATTTT. The V call is TRBV2, the J call TRBJ2-3, with 15 bases identical to TRBD2. This CDR3 is 18 amino acids long. Germline CDR1 reads SNHLY; CDR2 reads FYNNEI. V was pared by 3 bases and J by 4 bases, with 8 bases of the junction left unmatched.

This chain connects TRBV6-6 to TRBJ1-2, with a weak D call TRBD1 (5 bases). V was pared by 7 bases and J by 2 bases, with 11 bases between. CDR1 is MNHNY and CDR2 is SVGAGI in the germline V gene (reference sequence). The CDR3 length is 13 residues. CDR3 nucleotides: TGTGCCAGCACAGAGGACATAAACTATGGCTACACCTTC. This codes for CASTEDINYGYTF.

The V gene is TRBV6-5, the J gene TRBJ2-6, with D unresolved. Deletions cut 0 bases from V and 0 bases from J, with 3 bases between. The germline gives CDR1 MNHEY, CDR2 SVGAGI. This CDR3 is 15 amino acids long. The CDR3 loop reads CASSYSLSGANVLTF. Here the CDR3 DNA reads TGTGCCAGCAGTTACTCCCTCTCTGGGGCCAACGTCCTGACTTTC.

As to this clone: Sequence at one end of the junction differs from germline and may be a read error. V is TRBV28 and J is TRBJ1-2, with 9 nucleotides matching TRBD1. Germline assignment: CDR1 MDHEN and CDR2 SYDVKM. The CDR3 sequence is 14 residues long. The CDR3 coding sequence is TGTGCCAGCAGTTTACCTGACAGGGGGGGATTGGCCGACTTC. Its protein product is CASSLPDRGGLADF.

The rearrangement links TRBV5-1 to TRBJ1-3; D unresolved. Trimming removed 0 bases at V and 6 bases at J, with 16 bases between. This CDR3 is 16 amino acids long. The germline V gene encodes CDR1 SGHRS and CDR2 YFSETQ. As DNA, the CDR3 is TGCGCCAGCAGCTTGGACCGGATGGGCAAGGAAAACACCATATATTTT. This sequence encodes CASSLDRMGKENTIYF.

In this sample, this clone turned up a few times. The chain has TRBV4-2 and TRBJ2-2, with a possible D match to TRBD2 (5 bases). The germline CDR1 and CDR2 sequences are LGHNA and YNFKEQ. The V end was cut by 0 bases, the J end by 5 bases, with 19 bases between. The length of the CDR3 is 18 residues. The CDR3 region has the DNA TGTGCCAGCAGCCAAGATCCGGAGCGGCTAGCAAATACCGGGGAGCTGTTTTTT. This gives the protein CASSQDPERLANTGELFF.

The V call is TRBV14, the J call TRBJ1-4; the D gene is possibly TRBD1 (5 bases). This CDR3 has 15 residues. Germline V gene lookup returns CDR1 SGHDN and CDR2 FVKESK. The V and J ends lost 3 bases and 8 bases respectively, with 16 bases between them. CDR3 region: CASSHTGGIEEKLFF. CDR3 sequence (DNA): TGTGCCAGCAGCCATACCGGGGGGATTGAAGAAAAACTGTTTTTT.

Turning to this clone: This sample also contains other DNA sequences that code for the same CDR3. The chain uses TRBV12-3 or TRBV12-4 and TRBJ2-1, with D perhaps TRBD1 (6 bases). Trimming pared 6 bases from V and 6 bases from J, leaving 6 bases between. This CDR3 region has 11 residues. In DNA form, the CDR3 reads TGTGCCAGCAGGGACAGCAATGAGCAGTTCTTC. It encodes CASRDSNEQFF.

V gene TRBV7-9 combines with J gene TRBJ1-1, with D maybe TRBD1 (5 bases). Germline lookup yields CDR1 SEHNR and CDR2 FQNEAQ (reference sequence). The V end was cut by 1 base, the J end by 3 bases, with 18 bases between. This CDR3 has 17 amino acids. The CDR3 DNA sequence: TGTGCCAGCAGCTTAGGCCGCGGGACGGAACTCTACACTGAAGCTTTCTTT. Amino acids: CASSLGRGTELYTEAFF.

This sequence joins TRBV2 and TRBJ2-3; 9 bases agree with TRBD1. The CDR3 extends over 16 amino acids. Germline V gene lookup returns CDR1 SNHLY and CDR2 FYNNEI. The V and J ends lost 2 bases and 5 bases, in that order; junction bases with no gene match: 8. CDR3 sequence reads: CASSERPGTGKDTQYF. The CDR3 region has the DNA TGTGCCAGCAGTGAACGGCCCGGGACAGGGAAAGATACGCAGTATTTT. Full variable domain (remainder filled in from reference TRBV2 and TRBJ2-3): EPEVTQTPSHQVTQMGQEVILRCVPISNHLYFYWYRQILGQKVEFLVSFYNNEISEKSEIFDDQFSVERPDGSNFTLKIRSTKLEDSAMYFCASSERPGTGKDTQYFGPGTRLTVL.

The rearrangement links TRBV27 to TRBJ2-2, with a possible D match to TRBD2 (6 bases). CDR1 is MNHEY and CDR2 is SMNVEV in the germline V gene (reference sequence). This CDR3 has 18 residues. Trimming pared 6 bases from V and 2 bases from J, leaving 22 bases between. The CDR3 coding sequence is TGTGCCAGCAGCCGCACTCGTCTAGCGCAGACCAACACCGGGGAGCTGTTTTTT. Residues: CASSRTRLAQTNTGELFF.

The chain links TRBV7-9 to TRBJ1-2; 8 nucleotides match TRBD1. The CDR3 spans 14 residues. Looked up from germline, CDR1 is SEHNR and CDR2 is FQNEAQ (reference sequence). V was pared by 8 bases and J by 3 bases, with 8 bases of the junction left unmatched. The DNA for the CDR3 is TGTGCCAGCGGCCGACAGGGGTCTCACTATGGCTACACCTTC. This translates into CASGRQGSHYGYTF.